The rows below give T cell receptor beta chains drawn from one sample of a study of T cell responses to AZD1222 COVID-19 vaccine. Clones were sequenced by immunoSEQ multiplex PCR, and TCRdb holds only the in-frame ones, with some missing. The data contain some 40,000 clones, roughly 80% of them singletons. The sample here was peripheral blood, taken on day 0 of AZD1222 vaccination. These receptors originate from an adult in good health. CDR3s include the opening cysteine and the closing phenylalanine or tryptophan. The order of the fields is clone size, V gene, J gene, D gene, CDR3 protein, CDR3 DNA. A D gene is named only where the DNA matches it firmly. The listing skips clone size in some rows; elsewhere it reads once, few, many or a size class.

>-|TRBV5-6|TRBJ1-2|-
CASSSPVEGLYGYTF
TGTGCCAGCAGCTCCCCTGTTGAAGGGCTCTATGGCTACACCTTC
>-|TRBV2|TRBJ2-7|-
CASSDEQGKSEQYF
TGTGCCAGCAGTGATGAACAGGGTAAGAGCGAGCAGTACTTC
>few|TRBV6-5|TRBJ2-7|-
CASSYAQGFVNEQYF
TGTGCCAGCAGTTACGCACAGGGTTTCGTGAACGAGCAGTACTTC
>-|TRBV19|TRBJ1-5|TRBD1
CASSHRGRNQPQHF
TGTGCCAGTAGTCACAGGGGGCGCAATCAGCCCCAGCATTTT
>-|TRBV20-1|TRBJ2-1|-
CSAALYNEQFF
TGCAGTGCTGCCCTGTACAATGAGCAGTTCTTC
>few|TRBV11-3|TRBJ2-5|-
CASSSYLGQVYQETQYF
TGTGCCAGCAGCTCTTACCTAGGGCAGGTGTACCAAGAGACCCAGTACTTC
>-|TRBV23-1|TRBJ1-1|-
CARPAGCEAFF
TGCGCCCGTCCGGCCGGGTGCGAAGCTTTCTTT
>-|TRBV20-1|TRBJ1-1|-
CSARLQREAFF
TGCAGTGCTAGATTACAACGAGAGGCTTTCTTT
>-|TRBV7-3|TRBJ2-7|TRBD1
CASSATRQGAKSSGGYEQYF
TGTGCCAGCAGCGCCACCAGACAGGGGGCGAAGTCCTCGGGGGGCTACGAGCAGTACTTC
>few|TRBV5-4|TRBJ2-5|TRBD2
CASSDWTSGVRGQETQYF
TGTGCCAGCAGCGACTGGACTAGCGGGGTGCGGGGCCAAGAGACCCAGTACTTC
>-|TRBV6-1|TRBJ2-5|-
CASSEGGEETQYF
TGTGCCAGCAGTGAAGGGGGCGAAGAGACCCAGTACTTC
>-|TRBV6-5|TRBJ1-5|TRBD1
CASRAGGGNQPQHF
TGTGCCAGCAGAGCAGGGGGCGGGAATCAGCCCCAGCATTTT
>-|TRBV7-2|TRBJ1-4|-
CASSIGGINEKLFF
TGTGCCAGCAGCATAGGGGGTATTAATGAAAAACTGTTTTTT
>-|TRBV10-1|TRBJ2-5|-
CASRGPGQETQYF
TGCGCCAGCAGAGGGCCCGGACAAGAGACCCAGTACTTC
>few|TRBV19|TRBJ2-7|-
CASSLQVSYEQYF
TGTGCCAGTAGCTTACAGGTCTCCTACGAGCAGTACTTC
>once|TRBV11-2|TRBJ1-2|-
CASSFRTSSYGYTF
TGTGCCAGCAGCTTCAGGACAAGTAGCTATGGCTACACCTTC
>few|TRBV4-3|TRBJ1-2|-
CASSQGYGYTF
TGCGCCAGCAGCCAGGGCTATGGCTACACCTTC
>-|TRBV29-1|TRBJ2-3|-
CSATKGQLSTDTQYF
TGCAGCGCTACGAAAGGACAGCTTAGCACAGATACGCAGTATTTT
>-|TRBV7-9|TRBJ1-2|-
CASSSTDHGYTF
TGTGCCAGCAGCTCGACAGACCATGGCTACACCTTC
>medium-sized|TRBV19|TRBJ1-1|-
CASSLGLNTEAFF
TGTGCCAGTAGTCTCGGATTGAACACTGAAGCTTTCTTT
>-|TRBV7-2|TRBJ1-4|-
CASSFQGSANPEKLFF
TGTGCCAGCAGCTTTCAGGGGTCGGCGAATCCTGAAAAACTGTTTTTT
>-|TRBV28|TRBJ1-1|TRBD1
CASSFAGTVLQAFF
TGTGCCAGCAGTTTCGCCGGGACAGTCCTTCAAGCTTTCTTT
>-|TRBV7-9|TRBJ2-1|TRBD1
CASRDREVPDNEQFF
TGTGCCAGCAGGGACAGGGAGGTACCGGACAATGAGCAGTTCTTC
>-|TRBV5-6|TRBJ1-2|-
CASSLVGRAVGYGYTF
TGTGCCAGCAGCTTGGTGGGCAGGGCAGTGGGCTATGGCTACACCTTC
>-|TRBV11-2|TRBJ2-1|-
CASSPLARSYYNEQFF
TGTGCCAGCAGCCCCCTCGCCAGAAGCTACTACAATGAGCAGTTCTTC
>-|TRBV5-1|TRBJ2-2|-
CASSFQAATGELFF
TGCGCCAGCAGCTTTCAGGCGGCCACCGGGGAGCTGTTTTTT
>-|TRBV5-4|TRBJ2-4|-
CASSVRGAKNIQYF
TGTGCCAGCAGTGTTCGGGGAGCCAAAAACATTCAGTACTTC
>-|TRBV30|TRBJ1-1|-
CAWSATGGTEAFF
TGTGCCTGGAGTGCCACGGGGGGCACTGAAGCTTTCTTT
>-|TRBV20-1|TRBJ1-1|-
CSASFNKNTEAFF
TGCAGTGCTAGTTTTAACAAGAACACTGAAGCTTTCTTT
>-|TRBV28|TRBJ1-6|-
CASSSRIRGGNSPLHF
TGTGCCAGCAGTTCTCGTATCAGAGGGGGAAATTCACCCCTCCACTTT
>-|TRBV30|TRBJ2-1|-
CAWGPSEQFF
TGTGCCTGGGGGCCCAGTGAGCAGTTCTTC
>-|TRBV7-9|TRBJ2-2|TRBD2
CASSLEGLAVNTGELFF
TGTGCCAGCAGCTTAGAAGGACTAGCGGTGAACACCGGGGAGCTGTTTTTT
>-|TRBV28|TRBJ2-6|TRBD2
CASSAAGERASGANVLTF
TGTGCCAGCAGTGCCGCGGGGGAGAGGGCCTCTGGGGCCAACGTCCTGACTTTC
>-|TRBV5-6|TRBJ1-6|-
CASSSGVGGSPLHF
TGTGCCAGCAGCTCAGGGGTTGGAGGGTCACCCCTCCACTTT
>-|TRBV3-1/TRBV3-2|TRBJ2-2|-
CASSHLRGVVTGELFF
TGTGCCAGCAGCCATCTGAGGGGGGTAGTTACCGGGGAGCTGTTTTTT
>-|TRBV19|TRBJ2-1|TRBD2
CASRALASAYNEQFF
TGTGCCAGTAGGGCACTAGCGAGTGCCTACAATGAGCAGTTCTTC
>-|TRBV9|TRBJ1-4|-
CASSKGGAATNEKLFF
TGTGCCAGCAGTAAGGGGGGAGCCGCAACTAATGAAAAACTGTTTTTT